This T cell receptor (beta chain) originates from a study of T cells after posttransplantation cyclophosphamide. This clone was observed at least ten times. The CDR3 covers 14 residues. Trimming left V 1 base short and J 3 bases short, with 11 bases between. Germline V gene data show CDR1 as SGHRS and CDR2 as YFSETQ. Method: immunoSEQ multiplex PCR; TCRdb's copy keeps in-frame clones and lacks some. Observed in the sample are 30,000 to 40,000 clones, none of them singletons. The rearrangement joins TRBV5-1 to TRBJ2-7; TRBD2 is a possible D gene (5 bases). The source of this sequence is a man aged 50-59 years in good health, CMV-negative, and a related stem cell transplant donor. The sequenced material came from PBMCs. CDR3 coding DNA: TGCGCCAGCAGCTTGACCGGGGATGGCTACGAGCAGTACTTC. This codes for CASSLTGDGYEQYF.